What follows describes a single T cell receptor (beta chain). At least ten counts were recorded for this clonotype. Its cognate antigen has yet to be identified. Nothing much larger sits one base from this clone, and base qualities are not available. The time point label here, explained by the study, means: blood at routine non-recurrence follow-up after resection. TCR sequencing used whole RNA extracted from tumor and nontumor lung tissue, or from cryopreserved PBMC samples, without cell sorting. A patient was chosen for TCR sequencing only when enough RNA was available from at least two tumor regions. The data are from a study of spatial heterogeneity in lung cancer (dated by TCRdb to the late 2010s). Background on the whole study: The donors were about 65 patients from the lung TRACERx cohort who had early-stage, untreated non-small cell lung cancer. Beta-chain transcripts were consistently detected in greater numbers than alpha-chain transcripts, which likely reflects a higher abundance of beta-chain transcripts. In the raw uncorrected reads, each unique combination of TCR and UMI appeared more than ten times on average. Follow-up PBMC samples were sequenced whenever available, with a median time to follow-up of roughly 26 months after resection. TCR alpha and beta repertoires were quantitatively compared across multiple tumor regions, matched nontumor lung and blood in non-small cell lung cancer. At surgery, both alpha and beta chains were TCR-sequenced in 200 to 250 tumor regions, fewer than 85 matched nontumor lung samples and around 50 PBMC samples. Nonsynonymous mutation counts, determined by whole-exome sequencing of tumor tissue, were related to TCR repertoire features. Study-wide conclusions, independent of this receptor: Only around 15 patients were included in the comparisons of baseline and follow-up blood repertoires. Confirming at a functional level the hypothesis that regional TCRs recognize regional mutations was considered to require additional single-cell paired TCR alpha and beta sequencing. Ubiquitous expanded tumor TCRs showed up in blood more often at tumor resection than at routine follow-up.

The library came from 5' RACE. The sequencer listed for this sample is NextSeq 500. The TCR library protocol attached a unique molecular identifier to each TCR cDNA molecule to allow correction of PCR and sequencing errors. In the paper's pipeline: Decombinator tools were used for TCR identification, UMI-based error correction and CDR3 extraction. Expanded TCRs were defined as those above a frequency of 2 per 1,000, corresponding to the top 1% of the tumor frequency distribution. Rényi diversity was computed with the R vegan package after subsampling each repertoire 100 times to 5,000 TCRs. To build CDR3 similarity networks, amino acid triplet string-kernel similarity was used, and CDR3s were connected when their pairwise similarity was above 0.82. Starting from the raw public reads, TCRdb applied fastp trimming at Q25, assembled clones with MiXCR and retained in-frame beta chains. Rows are unified per CDR3 protein, each entry keeping the most common DNA and genes. TCRdb's processing, not the authors', yielded these V and J calls. This sample lists roughly 72,000 distinct CDR3 sequences; around 8.9% were detected once. Around 1.9% of the sample rests with the top ten.

From cysteine to phenylalanine, the CDR3 is 14 amino acids long. CDR3 DNA only is kept here, 42 bases in frame from base 1. Ends trimmed: V by 4 bases, J by 8 bases; bases unmatched to a gene: 7. The TCR comes from a female donor with early-stage non-small cell lung cancer. Here the sequenced sample was PBMCs, taken at follow-up. The receptor chain draws on TRBV12-3 or TRBV12-4 and TRBJ1-4; 7 of the junction bases match TRBD1. The nucleotides are TGTGCCAGCAGTTCCGGGACAGCTGGGGAAAAACTGTTTTTT. It translates as CASSSGTAGEKLFF.